The 27 T cell receptor beta chains below all came from one sample that was sequenced in a study of T cells in Graves' hyperthyroidism and ophthalmopathy. RNA transcripts served as the template for amplifying TCR beta CDR3 regions. The study used the HTBI primer set for a first-round RT-PCR of the TCR CDR3. Using its own MiXCR run on the multiplex PCR reads, TCRdb lists one record per CDR3 protein. The table lists 650,000 to 750,000 distinct CDR3 sequences, 14% of them singletons. The sequencing input was blood. The receptors come from a woman aged 18 to 35 with Graves' hyperthyroidism.

This rearrangement joins TRBV11-2 to TRBJ1-1, with TRBD1 matching 8 bases. Germline V gives CDR1 SGHAT, CDR2 FQNNGV. This CDR3 is 15 amino acids long. J was trimmed by 3 bases and V by 5 bases; bases with no gene match: 8. The CDR3 here is CASSGRTGRDTEAFF. In DNA form, the CDR3 reads TGTGCCAGCAGCGGTCGGACAGGGAGGGACACTGAAGCTTTCTTT.

This clonotype was seen ten or more times. This chain links TRBV4-1 with TRBJ2-7, with 7 bases identical to TRBD1. This CDR3 spans 15 amino acids. Germline V gene lookup returns CDR1 MGHRA and CDR2 YSYEKL. Trimming at V came to 3 bases and at J to 2 bases, leaving 7 bases not matched to a gene. The chain's CDR3 is CASSQAGTATYEQYF. The CDR3 DNA is TGCGCCAGCAGCCAGGCCGGGACAGCAACCTACGAGCAGTACTTC.

V is TRBV6-5 and J is TRBJ1-1, with D uncertain. V lost 0 bases and J 2 bases, leaving 19 bases between the germline ends. Germline assignment: CDR1 MNHEY and CDR2 SVGAGI. CDR3 length equals 18 residues. CDR3 amino acids: CASSYSLAIIPVNTEAFF. As DNA, the CDR3 is TGTGCCAGCAGTTACTCGTTAGCGATTATACCCGTTAACACTGAAGCTTTCTTT.

Many counts were recorded for this clonotype. V and J are TRBV5-1 and TRBJ2-1; 9 bases map to TRBD2. Germline V gives CDR1 SGHRS, CDR2 YFSETQ. There are 14 residues in the CDR3. The trim removed 4 bases at V and 7 bases at J, leaving 6 bases unmatched. In DNA, the CDR3 is TGCGCCAGCAGCGGCGGGGGGGTCTTAAATGAGCAGTTCTTC. Amino acid sequence: CASSGGGVLNEQFF.

This clonotype was counted many times. The chain has TRBV30 and TRBJ1-1, with 9 bases identical to TRBD1. V gave up 3 bases and J gave up 5 bases; unmatched junction bases: 4. The CDR3 runs 13 residues. CDR1 and CDR2 (germline): GTSNPN, SVGIG (reference sequence). The CDR3 is CAWRGTGRTEAFF. CDR3 nucleotide sequence: TGTGCCTGGAGGGGGACAGGGAGAACTGAAGCTTTCTTT.

The sample holds many counts of this clonotype. V gene TRBV30 combines with J gene TRBJ2-7; 13 nucleotides match TRBD2. Germline V CDR1 and CDR2: GTSNPN, SVGIG (reference sequence). Trimming removed 5 bases from V and 4 bases from J; junction bases left unmatched: 5. The CDR3 has 14 amino acids. Here the CDR3 DNA reads TGTGCCTGGGACCCGACTAGCGGGGGGTACGAGCAGTACTTC. It specifies CAWDPTSGGYEQYF.

The CDR3 region is CASSPSGTVYEQYF. The CDR3, as DNA: TGCGCCAGCAGCCCTTCCGGGACGGTCTACGAGCAGTACTTC. The rearrangement links TRBV4-1 to TRBJ2-7; either TRBD1 or TRBD2 may fit D (5 bases each). This CDR3 has 14 amino acids. CDR1 is MGHRA and CDR2 is YSYEKL in the germline V gene. The V and J ends lost 4 bases and 3 bases respectively, with 13 bases between them.

There are many counts of this clonotype. The V gene is TRBV7-9, the J gene TRBJ2-7, with 7 bases lining up with TRBD2. CDR3 size: 15 residues. The trim removed 1 base at V and 2 bases at J, leaving 5 bases unmatched. From germline, CDR1 is SEHNR and CDR2 FQNEAQ (reference sequence). The CDR3 is CASSLEGSGTYEQYF. The DNA of the CDR3 is TGTGCCAGCAGCTTAGAGGGAAGCGGGACCTACGAGCAGTACTTC.

The genes are TRBV29-1 and TRBJ2-1; D is unclear. The CDR3 is made up of 11 amino acids. Germline V gene data show CDR1 as SQVTM and CDR2 as ANQGSEA. The V and J ends lost 4 bases and 9 bases respectively, with 10 bases between them. For the CDR3, the DNA is TGCAGCGTTGTCTTGGTGGTTGAGCAGTTCTTC. Translated, it gives CSVVLVVEQFF.

This clonotype was seen at least ten times. This sequence joins TRBV5-5 and TRBJ2-7, with 13 bases that match TRBD2. V lost 4 bases to trimming and J lost 6 bases; unmatched junction nucleotides: 16. Germline V gene sequence: CDR1 SGHKS, CDR2 YYEKEE (reference sequence). The CDR3 totals 18 residues. CDR3 DNA: TGTGCCAGCAGCATAGGGCCAGCGGTGGGACTAGCGGGATTCGAGCAGTACTTC. This gives the protein CASSIGPAVGLAGFEQYF.

The gene calls are TRBV27 and TRBJ2-7; D may be TRBD1 or TRBD2 (5 bases each). Germline V lookup: CDR1 MNHEY, CDR2 SMNVEV (reference sequence). V was clipped by 6 bases and J by 3 bases, with 24 bases between them. This CDR3 region has 17 residues. CDR3 loop: CASSPTQSGPNNYEQYF. The CDR3 DNA follows: TGTGCCAGCAGCCCCACCCAATCGGGACCGAATAACTACGAGCAGTACTTC.

The chain couples TRBV19 to TRBJ2-1; 11 nucleotides align to TRBD2. The CDR3 loop spans 13 amino acids. Germline CDR1 reads LNHDA; CDR2 reads SQIVND (reference sequence). V shed 6 bases, J shed 10 bases, and the junction held 5 bases outside the gene matches. CDR3 protein: CASRLAGDAEQFF. The CDR3 nucleotides read TGTGCCAGTAGACTAGCGGGAGATGCCGAGCAGTTCTTC.

This clonotype was observed at least ten times. CDR3 bases: TGCGCCAGCGACCCGGGACAGGGAGGAGAGACCCAGTACTTC. Protein sequence: CASDPGQGGETQYF. This rearrangement joins TRBV5-1 to TRBJ2-5; 9 bases line up with TRBD1. The CDR3 sequence is 14 residues long. Germline assignment: CDR1 SGHRS and CDR2 YFSETQ. After removal of 7 bases from V and 4 bases from J, the junction contained 8 bases not matched to a gene.

This clonotype was observed a handful of times. The chain is built from TRBV6-2 or TRBV6-3 and TRBJ2-2; 9 nucleotides agree with TRBD2. Germline V gene data show CDR1 as MNHEY and CDR2 as SVGEGT. The CDR3 runs 18 residues. Trimming took 8 bases from V and 0 from J; bases not matched to a gene: 13. CDR3 DNA sequence: TGTGCCAGCTCACCCCTACTTGGACTAGCGTCGAACACCGGGGAGCTGTTTTTT. It specifies CASSPLLGLASNTGELFF.

This clonotype was picked up many times. The chain combines TRBV11-2 with TRBJ2-1; 7 bases agree with TRBD1. Trimming at V came to 4 bases and at J to 1 base, leaving 4 bases not matched to a gene. CDR3 length: 15 amino acids. Germline values: CDR1 SGHAT, CDR2 FQNNGV. The CDR3 sequence: CASSSWTGSYNEQFF. The CDR3 DNA is TGTGCCAGCAGCTCCTGGACAGGTTCCTACAATGAGCAGTTCTTC.

About this clonotype itself: This may arise from a read error, as a much more abundant clone is one base away. The chain links TRBV12-3 or TRBV12-4 to TRBJ2-3; D unresolved. V lost 3 bases to trimming and J lost 2 bases, with 15 bases between them. The CDR3 runs to 16 residues. The CDR3 sequence: CASSFGWFDITDTQYF. CDR3 nucleotide sequence: TGTGCCAGCAGTTTTGGGTGGTTCGACATCACAGATACGCAGTATTTT.

The rearrangement uses TRBV20-1 and TRBJ1-2; TRBD1 agrees at 8 bases. J lost 1 base, V lost 6 bases, and 16 bases had no gene match. This CDR3 is built from 17 residues. Germline-derived CDR1 and CDR2 are DFQATT and SNEGSKA (reference sequence). CDR3 sequence (DNA): TGCAGTGCCGAGAGGTCGGGCAGGGGGCGGGGTAACTATGGCTACACCTTC. Its protein product is CSAERSGRGRGNYGYTF.

CDR3 nucleotide sequence: TGTGCCATCACCCAAATCCCGACAGACTATGGCTACACCTTC. Translation: CAITQIPTDYGYTF. The chain uses TRBV10-3 and TRBJ1-2; maybe TRBD1 (5 bases). The CDR3 consists of 14 residues. Germline CDR1 and CDR2: ENHRY and SYGVKD. V was trimmed by 7 bases and J by 3 bases, leaving 15 bases between them.

This clonotype was observed at least ten times. The chain is built from TRBV10-3 and TRBJ2-7, with 9 bases lining up with TRBD1. Germline CDR1 reads ENHRY; CDR2 reads SYGVKD. J was trimmed by 3 bases and V by 0 bases; bases with no gene match: 9. The CDR3 runs to 17 residues. The CDR3 loop reads CAISESLLKDRGYEQYF. CDR3 nucleotide sequence: TGTGCCATCAGTGAGTCCTTATTAAAGGACAGGGGCTACGAGCAGTACTTC.

This clonotype was seen more than once but under ten times. The CDR3 region is CASSLGGDWSGETQYF. For the CDR3, the DNA is TGTGCCAGCAGCTTAGGGGGCGACTGGTCCGGTGAGACCCAGTACTTC. This chain connects TRBV7-9 to TRBJ2-5, with D maybe TRBD1 (5 bases). The germline V and J ends were trimmed by 1 base and 5 bases, with 17 bases remaining between them. The CDR3 covers 16 residues. Germline assignment: CDR1 SEHNR and CDR2 FQNEAQ (reference sequence).

This clonotype has a single count. The gene calls are TRBV3-1 and TRBJ2-1; 10 bases match TRBD2. V lost 1 base, J lost 9 bases, and 12 bases stayed unmatched. The germline gives CDR1 LGHDT, CDR2 YNNKEL (reference sequence). The CDR3 contains 17 residues. The CDR3 coding sequence is TGTGCCAGCAGCCAAGCTAGGACTAGCGGATGGAGAACTGAGCAGTTCTTC. This codes for CASSQARTSGWRTEQFF.

The chain joins TRBV20-1 to TRBJ2-1; a possible D gene is TRBD2 (6 bases). V was pared by 5 bases and J by 7 bases, with 15 bases between. The length of the CDR3 is 13 residues. Germline loops: CDR1 DFQATT, CDR2 SNEGSKA (reference sequence). The CDR3 DNA sequence: TGCAGTGCTCTGACTAGGGAGAGGAATGAGCAGTTCTTC. Residues: CSALTRERNEQFF.

This clonotype has at least ten counts. The chain recombines TRBV30 with TRBJ1-5, with TRBD1 matching 9 bases. Germline CDR1 reads GTSNPN; CDR2 reads SVGIG (reference sequence). The CDR3 runs 15 residues. Trimming took 8 bases from V and 5 from J; bases not matched to a gene: 13. CDR3 sequence (DNA): TGTGCCGCTGATAATACGGGACAGGGTGATCAGCCCCAGCATTTT. Translation: CAADNTGQGDQPQHF.

This clonotype was seen repeatedly, ten times or more. CDR3 protein: CASSFGTAWAPLHF. The CDR3, as DNA: TGTGCCAGCAGCTTCGGGACAGCGTGGGCACCCCTCCACTTT. This rearrangement joins TRBV7-3 to TRBJ1-6; 7 bases line up with TRBD1. The CDR3 consists of 14 residues. CDR1 is SGHTA and CDR2 is FQGTGA in the germline V gene. J gave up 11 bases and V 3 bases, and 7 bases lay outside the gene matches. The full variable domain, its missing parts supplied by reference TRBV7-3 and TRBJ1-6, is GAGVSQTPSNKVTEKGKYVELRCDPISGHTALYWYRQSLGQGPEFLIYFQGTGAADDSGLPNDRFFAVRPEGSVSTLKIQRTERGDSAVYLCASSFGTAWAPLHFGNGTRLTVT.

The chain combines TRBV7-9 with TRBJ1-5; D is perhaps TRBD1 (5 bases). V dropped 4 bases and J dropped 3 bases, with 13 bases sitting between them. The CDR3 is made up of 15 amino acids. CDR1 and CDR2 (germline): SEHNR, FQNEAQ (reference sequence). CDR3 DNA: TGTGCCAGCAGCTCCCGGGACGGACCCAATCAGCCCCAGCATTTT. Translating it yields CASSSRDGPNQPQHF.

The chain couples TRBV24-1 to TRBJ2-1; weak D call: TRBD1 (5 bases). This CDR3 has 13 residues. V lost 9 bases, J lost 8 bases, and 16 bases lay in between. Per the germline V gene, CDR1 is KGHDR and CDR2 is SFDVKD. CDR3 coding DNA: TGTGCCACCCGCCAGCAAAGGGGCGATGAGCAGTTCTTC. Amino acids: CATRQQRGDEQFF.

This clonotype has at least ten counts. V is TRBV28 and J is TRBJ1-5; perhaps TRBD1 as D (5 bases). V was trimmed by 8 bases and J by 4 bases, leaving 21 bases between them. This CDR3 has 16 amino acids. Germline-derived CDR1 and CDR2 are MDHEN and SYDVKM. CDR3 bases: TGTGCCAGCTATACGGCTGGACAAGGCCAAAATCAGCCCCAGCATTTT. This sequence encodes CASYTAGQGQNQPQHF.